This T cell receptor beta chain was sequenced for a study of blood T cells in healthy people across ages (dated by TCRdb to the mid-2010s). In the study overall: In model experiments, template switching captured roughly one uniquely barcoded TCR beta cDNA molecule for every two T cells. To track age-related changes in TCR beta repertoire diversity, the study relied on deep sequencing normalized with unique cDNA molecular identifiers. Four age groups were formed from the donors: young (average approximately 15 years), middle-aged (around 40), aged (around 68) and long-lived (less than 85). To avoid experimental bias, donors of different ages were distributed randomly across sequencing lanes. Using the same blood draw, the study looked at two additional independent replicas of 1 million unique cDNA reads for two donors, one aged 18 to 29 and the other aged 80 or older.

What the authors observed across the whole study: As age increased, observed TCR beta diversity per million T cells dropped in a roughly linear way, and a significant reduction was already evident by age approximately 40. The long-lived group showed more naive CD4+ T cells, fewer expanded clones and increased TCR diversity than the aged group, suggesting age selection. There was a strong correlation between observed TCR beta diversity and the percentage of naive T cells measured by flow cytometry. Because profiling used bulk unsorted PBMCs, naive and antigen-experienced compartments could not be compared conclusively. Because the CMV infection status of the donors was unknown, age-related changes in expanded clonotypes may potentially have been confounded. Estimates of total diversity based on one million sequenced T cells were regarded as lower bounds and as underestimates.

The library was produced with 5' RACE. Instrument used: Illumina HiSeq 2500. A second PCR of roughly 7 to 12 cycles was run with a J-beta primer mix and a sample-barcoded 5' primer. A template-switch 5' adaptor carrying 12 random nucleotides introduced a unique molecular identifier onto each TCR beta cDNA molecule. At least 2.5 million CDR3-containing paired-end reads were obtained from each sample. First-strand cDNA was synthesized from all RNA with the Mint cDNA synthesis kit, primed by a TRBC-specific oligonucleotide. After uracil-DNA glycosylase treatment, a first 18-cycle PCR used universal primers M1SS and BC2_uni_R on all cDNA. Regarding the original processing steps: For normalization, 1 million high-quality reads were randomly selected from each sample, with every read carrying a distinct molecular identifier. Reads sharing molecular identifiers were discarded rather than binned into consensus sequences. MiTCR, run with a Q25 quality threshold and the strictest error-elimination algorithm, handled CDR3 identification, clonotype clustering and error correction. A nonparametric unseen species model using Euler transformation provided a lower-bound estimate of total TCR beta diversity. Through fastp at Q25 and MiXCR, TCRdb rebuilt clones from the public reads, retaining in-frame beta chains. Duplicate CDR3 protein sequences are folded into a single record with the most common DNA and genes. The V and J calls here are based on TCRdb, not the publication. The sample contains 650,000 to 950,000 distinct CDR3 sequences, around 42% of them found a single time. The ten largest clones capture approximately 19% of the sample.

A word on this clonotype: No cognate antigen has been identified for it. Base qualities are missing; no much larger clone stands one base away.

The roughly 39 donors, aged about 6 to 95 years, were systemically healthy Caucasian individuals from Russia. Around 9.8 milliliters of peripheral blood were collected from each donor into EDTA-treated Vacutainer tubes. PBMCs were isolated by Ficoll-Paque density-gradient centrifugation, with at least 7 million obtained per sample. Total RNA was extracted from PBMCs with Trizol reagent, with at least 5.5 micrograms obtained per sample. For every donor, an aliquot of PBMCs went through flow cytometry to measure the percentages of naive CD45RAhigh/CD27high T cells. This clonotype originated in a man aged 55 to 69 in good health. Sequenced: blood.

The CDR3 sequence is CSVVWGDPGMAVDTQYF. The sequenced DNA: TGCAGCGTTGTGTGGGGAGACCCGGGGATGGCGGTGGATACGCAGTATTTT. The chain was built from TRBV29-1 and TRBJ2-3; the best D guess is TRBD2, with 5 bases matching. V drops 4 bases and J drops 6 bases, leaving 26 bases in between. CDR1 and CDR2 were assigned from the germline V gene as SQVTM and ANQGSEA. From the cysteine through the phenylalanine, the CDR3 covers 17 amino acids. Only the CDR3 part of the read is kept: 51 bases, read in frame from the first base.